Here is one T cell receptor beta chain with its context. CDR1 is KGHSH and CDR2 is LQKENI in the germline V gene. The V and J ends lost 5 bases and 7 bases, in that order; junction bases with no gene match: 8. CDR3 size: 15 residues. Measured with immunoSEQ multiplex PCR; TCRdb has only the in-frame clones, and not every one. Among about 100,000 clones listed, 92% were seen once. The data were obtained in a study of control samples from healthy donors and cancer patients. The sequence came from a human donor in good health. The donor label of this sample is uncertain. This sequence joins TRBV18 and TRBJ1-6, with 7 bases fitting TRBD1. The sample consisted of blood. CDR3 in DNA: TGTGCCAGCTCAACGGGACAGTTCGCCAATTCACCCCTCCACTTT. Protein product: CASSTGQFANSPLHF.